The 29 T cell receptor beta chains in this list originate from one sample, sequenced in a study of identical twins. One entry per CDR3 protein results from TCRdb running MiXCR on the 5' RACE reads. The table shows 500,000 or so distinct CDR3 sequences, with 14% occurring only once. The sample was also linked to a second study, of yellow fever vaccine responses in identical twins.

Sequencing input: CD4+ T cells sorted from blood. The receptors stem from a woman aged 18-30 years in good health.

This clonotype was seen repeatedly, ten times or more. This chain connects TRBV7-2 to TRBJ1-2; D might be TRBD1 (6 bases). The V gene lost 5 bases and the J gene lost 2 bases, with 12 bases spanning the gap. CDR1 and CDR2 from the germline V gene are SGHTA and FQGNSA. The CDR3 spans 14 residues. This CDR3 reads CASSEETGNYGYTF. CDR3 in DNA: TGTGCCAGCAGCGAGGAAACAGGGAACTATGGCTACACCTTC.

This chain joins TRBV9 and TRBJ2-3; weak D call: TRBD2 (7 bases). Between the trimmed V and J ends, which lost 0 bases and 4 bases, there was a span of 15 bases. The CDR3 has 16 residues. Germline loops: CDR1 SGDLS, CDR2 YYNGEE. The CDR3 nucleotides read TGTGCCAGCAGCGTAGTAGGAGGAGGGGGGGCAGATACGCAGTATTTT. It codes for CASSVVGGGGADTQYF.

In its sample, this clonotype was seen many times. V gene TRBV20-1 combines with J gene TRBJ2-7; 8 bases fit TRBD1. Trimming cost V 5 bases and J 1 base; bases outside gene matches: 7. Germline V gene lookup returns CDR1 DFQATT and CDR2 SNEGSKA (reference sequence). This CDR3 region has 14 residues. CDR3 in DNA: TGCAGTGCTCTCAGACAGGGGAGTTCCTACGAGCAGTACTTC. This gives the protein CSALRQGSSYEQYF.

This chain links TRBV6-5 with TRBJ1-6, with unresolved D. The V and J ends lost 2 bases and 7 bases respectively, with 6 bases between them. Germline V gene lookup returns CDR1 MNHEY and CDR2 SVGAGI. The CDR3 sequence is 13 residues long. CDR3 coding DNA: TGTGCCAGCAGTTACACCGGGAATTCACCCCTCCACTTT. Residues: CASSYTGNSPLHF.

This clonotype was seen only a few times. The V and J genes are TRBV7-2 and TRBJ2-2, with 9 bases fitting TRBD1. The CDR3 covers 16 residues. The ends lost 5 bases at V and 6 bases at J; junction bases unmatched: 10. Germline-derived CDR1 and CDR2 are SGHTA and FQGNSA. CDR3 sequence (DNA): TGTGCCAGCAGCCAATATACAGGGGGCGCTGCCGGGGAGCTGTTTTTT. Its translation: CASSQYTGGAAGELFF.

This sequence joins TRBV12-5 and TRBJ2-7; the D gene is possibly TRBD1 (6 bases). The CDR3 consists of 13 residues. Trimming took 3 bases from V and 7 from J, leaving 13 bases between them. CDR1 LGHNT and CDR2 FRNRAP come from the germline V gene. CDR3 sequence reads: CASGLADRSEQYF. The CDR3 nucleotides read TGTGCTAGTGGTTTAGCCGACAGGTCTGAGCAGTACTTC.

This clonotype was recorded a few times. V is TRBV6-5 and J is TRBJ2-5, with 10 bases that match TRBD2. CDR1 MNHEY and CDR2 SVGAGI come from the germline V gene. Germline trimming cut 2 bases from V and 4 bases from J; bases unmatched to any gene: 7. The CDR3 is 16 amino acids. The CDR3 nucleotides are TGTGCCAGCAGTTACAAAAGCGGGGGGGCTAGAGAGACCCAGTACTTC. Translated: CASSYKSGGARETQYF.

The J gene is TRBJ2-1, the V gene TRBV12-3 or TRBV12-4; 8 bases agree with TRBD1. Germline trimming cut 0 bases from V and 7 bases from J; bases unmatched to any gene: 5. The CDR3 runs 15 residues. This CDR3 is CASSLATGGWNEQFF. For the CDR3, the DNA is TGTGCCAGCAGTTTAGCAACAGGGGGGTGGAATGAGCAGTTCTTC.

This clonotype was recorded a few times. The genes are TRBV2 and TRBJ1-3; D gene ambiguous. The V gene lost 1 base and the J gene lost 0 bases, with 10 bases spanning the gap. Germline CDR1 reads SNHLY; CDR2 reads FYNNEI. The CDR3 runs 16 residues. This chain's CDR3 is CASSEVLGLSGNTIYF. The CDR3, as DNA: TGTGCCAGCAGTGAAGTTTTAGGGCTCTCTGGAAACACCATATATTTT.

V and J are TRBV6-4 and TRBJ2-7, with D hard to call. Trimming stripped 6 bases from V and 3 bases from J, with 18 bases between. The germline CDR1 and CDR2 sequences are MRHNA and SNTAGT. This CDR3 is built from 15 residues. CDR3 protein: CASRNIIPLGYEQYF. CDR3 DNA: TGTGCCAGCAGAAATATTATCCCCCTCGGCTACGAGCAGTACTTC.

This clonotype occurred many times. The V gene is TRBV10-3, the J gene TRBJ1-5; tentatively, D is TRBD1 (6 bases). Germline CDR1 ENHRY, CDR2 SYGVKD. Trimming stripped 0 bases from V and 5 bases from J, with 11 bases between. The CDR3 sequence is 15 residues long. In DNA form, the CDR3 reads TGTGCCATCAGTGAGTCGATCAGGGGAGATCAGCCCCAGCATTTT. Translated, it gives CAISESIRGDQPQHF.

The table lists this clonotype with many counts. The rearrangement uses TRBV5-1 and TRBJ2-7; D unclear. V lost 0 bases, J lost 3 bases, and 7 bases lay in between. Germline V gives CDR1 SGHRS, CDR2 YFSETQ. The CDR3 contains 13 residues. The CDR3 nucleotides read TGCGCCAGCAGCTTGGAGCGAGGCTACGAGCAGTACTTC. Amino acid sequence: CASSLERGYEQYF.

V usage is TRBV20-1 and J usage is TRBJ2-7, with 12 bases fitting TRBD2. The CDR3 is made up of 15 amino acids. Trimming cost V 6 bases and J 3 bases; bases outside gene matches: 9. Germline V CDR1 and CDR2: DFQATT, SNEGSKA (reference sequence). Here the CDR3 reads CSARGASGRVYEQYF. The CDR3 DNA sequence: TGCAGTGCGAGGGGGGCTAGCGGGAGGGTCTACGAGCAGTACTTC.

This clonotype has a handful of counts. The CDR3 DNA sequence: TGTGCCACCCTTAGGGGGACAGGTCTCTACGAGCAGTACTTC. It encodes CATLRGTGLYEQYF. The chain is built from TRBV28 and TRBJ2-7; 8 nucleotides agree with TRBD1. This CDR3 spans 14 amino acids. Germline CDR1 MDHEN, CDR2 SYDVKM. Losses at the gene ends were 10 bases for V and 3 bases for J; bases not matched to a gene: 11. Full variable domain (outside the CDR3, taken from reference TRBV28 and TRBJ2-7): DVKVTQSSRYLVKRTGEKVFLECVQDMDHENMFWYRQDPGLGLRLIYFSYDVKMKEKGDIPEGYSVSREKKERFSLILESASTNQTSMYLCATLRGTGLYEQYFGPGTRLTVT.

The chain carries TRBV28 and TRBJ2-3; D possibly corresponds to TRBD2 (6 bases). Trimming cost V 1 base and J 5 bases, with 19 bases left between them. Germline CDR1 is MDHEN and CDR2 is SYDVKM. The CDR3 length is 17 residues. Written as DNA, the CDR3 is TGTGCCAGCAGTTTATTACGCGGGGTGGGCGTGCAAGATACGCAGTATTTT. It codes for CASSLLRGVGVQDTQYF.

This clonotype was recorded a few times. The CDR3 nucleotides read TGTGCCAGCAGTTTAGGAGGGGAAATTGCTGAAGCTTTCTTT. It specifies CASSLGGEIAEAFF. The V and J genes are TRBV12-3 or TRBV12-4 and TRBJ1-1; a possible D gene is TRBD1 (5 bases). Between the trimmed V and J ends, which lost 1 base and 6 bases, there was a span of 12 bases. The CDR3 is 14 amino acids.

J is TRBJ2-7 and V is TRBV20-1; D tentatively reads TRBD1 or TRBD2 (5 bases each). CDR3 length equals 9 residues. Germline values: CDR1 DFQATT, CDR2 SNEGSKA (reference sequence). CDR3 nucleotides: TGCAGCGGACCGGGACCCCAGTACTTC. This sequence encodes CSGPGPQYF.

This sequence joins TRBV12-3 or TRBV12-4 and TRBJ1-6; D is unresolved. V lost 6 bases to trimming and J lost 6 bases, with 12 bases between them. There are 14 residues in the CDR3. The CDR3 is CASRTLGGNSPLHF. The CDR3 coding sequence is TGTGCCAGCAGGACCCTGGGCGGTAATTCACCCCTCCACTTT.

A few counts support this clonotype. The chain combines TRBV6-5 with TRBJ1-1; TRBD1 might be the D (6 bases). The V gene's germline CDR1 is MNHEY and CDR2 SVGAGI. Trimming removed 0 bases from V and 2 bases from J, with 13 bases in between. CDR3 length: 16 amino acids. For the CDR3, the DNA is TGTGCCAGCAGTTACTCCTCGGGGGCGGTTAACACTGAAGCTTTCTTT. It encodes CASSYSSGAVNTEAFF.

Remarks on this clonotype: One end of the junction fails to match germline, which may point to a read error. The V and J genes are TRBV7-7 and TRBJ2-1, with D possibly being TRBD2 (6 bases). This CDR3 is 15 amino acids long. Germline-derived CDR1 and CDR2 are SSHAT and FNYEAQ (reference sequence). CDR3 loop: CASSVGSSSYNEQFF. The CDR3 DNA reads as TGTGCTAGCAGCGTCGGGAGTAGCTCCTACAATGAGCAGTTCTTC.

There are many counts of this clonotype. This rearrangement joins TRBV7-9 to TRBJ2-5, with TRBD2 identical over 11 bases. This CDR3 is built from 15 residues. V was clipped by 3 bases and J by 5 bases; unmatched bases: 5. Germline CDR1 is SEHNR and CDR2 is FQNEAQ (reference sequence). DNA for the CDR3: TGTGCCAGCAGCTTGGGGACTAGCGGTTTGGAGACCCAGTACTTC. Its protein product is CASSLGTSGLETQYF.

This clonotype occurred a few times. The chain employs TRBV30 and TRBJ2-3, with 10 bases fitting TRBD2. CDR1 GTSNPN and CDR2 SVGIG come from the germline V gene (reference sequence). This CDR3 has 13 amino acids. V shed 5 bases and J 1 base; nucleotides not matched to a gene: 0. The CDR3 region has the DNA TGTGCCTGGGGACTAGCGGGCACAGATACGCAGTATTTT. It encodes CAWGLAGTDTQYF.

This clonotype was found many times. This chain joins TRBV5-1 and TRBJ2-1; TRBD2 agrees at 7 bases. The CDR3 is 15 residues long. Trimming took 2 bases from V and 6 from J; bases not matched to a gene: 8. Germline V gene sequence: CDR1 SGHRS, CDR2 YFSETQ. Written as DNA, the CDR3 is TGCGCCAGCAGCTTCGACGGGACGGGGGGCAATGAGCAGTTCTTC. Translation: CASSFDGTGGNEQFF. The full variable domain, its missing parts supplied by reference TRBV5-1 and TRBJ2-1, is KAGVTQTPRYLIKTRGQQVTLSCSPISGHRSVSWYQQTPGQGLQFLFEYFSETQRNKGNFPGRFSGRQFSNSRSEMNVSTLELGDSALYLCASSFDGTGGNEQFFGPGTRLTVL.

This clonotype occurred a few times. The chain uses TRBV6-1 and TRBJ1-4, with TRBD1 as a possible D gene (5 bases). V was cut by 4 bases and J by 0 bases, with 9 bases left in between. Germline CDR1 MNHNS, CDR2 SASEGT. The CDR3 sequence is 15 residues long. CDR3 in amino acids: CASSGGTATNEKLFF. The CDR3, as DNA: TGTGCCAGCAGTGGAGGGACCGCAACTAATGAAAAACTGTTTTTT.

This clonotype was seen ten or more times. The genes are TRBV29-1 and TRBJ2-1, with 10 bases that match TRBD2. CDR1 is SQVTM, CDR2 ANQGSEA, per germline. The CDR3 consists of 14 residues. With 6 bases clipped from V and 6 bases from J, the junction kept 8 bases outside the gene matches. DNA for the CDR3: TGCAGCGTAATCCCTAGCGGGAGCTCCAATGAGCAGTTCTTC. Translated: CSVIPSGSSNEQFF.

The chain combines TRBV7-6 with TRBJ2-7, with a tentative D call TRBD1 (6 bases). V lost 4 bases and J lost 8, with 18 bases in between. CDR1 and CDR2 from the germline V gene are SGHVS and FNYEAQ. The CDR3 is made up of 14 amino acids. CDR3 in amino acids: CASSSGTNKGKQYF. The CDR3 DNA reads as TGTGCCAGCAGCTCCGGGACAAATAAAGGAAAGCAGTACTTC.

The genes are TRBV6-5 and TRBJ2-7; weak D call: TRBD2 (6 bases). V was pared by 3 bases and J by 1 base, with 13 bases between. The CDR3 has 15 residues. CDR1 is MNHEY and CDR2 is SVGAGI in the germline V gene. CDR3 sequence reads: CASSYRLGISYEQYF. As DNA, the CDR3 is TGTGCCAGCAGTTATCGACTAGGGATTTCCTACGAGCAGTACTTC.

In this sample, this clonotype turned up once. The CDR3 reads CASSLNHGNTEAFF. DNA of the CDR3: TGTGCCAGCAGTTTAAATCATGGGAACACTGAAGCTTTCTTT. V and J are TRBV28 and TRBJ1-1; D remains unclear. Germline-derived CDR1 and CDR2 are MDHEN and SYDVKM. This CDR3 has 14 residues. V shed 2 bases and J shed 1 base, with 8 bases lying between them.

The chain links TRBV30 to TRBJ1-5; 10 bases agree with TRBD1. Germline trimming cut 3 bases from V and 2 bases from J; bases unmatched to any gene: 1. This CDR3 is built from 14 residues. CDR1 and CDR2 (germline): GTSNPN, SVGIG (reference sequence). CDR3 in DNA: TGTGCCTGGAGCGGGACAGGGGGCAATCAGCCCCAGCATTTT. Amino acids: CAWSGTGGNQPQHF.